This T cell receptor (beta chain) originates from a study of blood T cell repertoires in COVID-19. Study background: Nucleic acid was either cDNA or gDNA, and it came from T cells, B-cell-depleted T cells, or PBMCs.

This CDR3 is built from 14 residues. The V gene's germline CDR1 is MNHNS and CDR2 SASEGT. V was clipped by 0 bases and J by 3 bases, with 8 bases between them. Authors' data handling: Reference gene primer amplification in the assay estimated nucleated cell counts. Produced via immunoSEQ multiplex PCR; TCRdb's table is partial and in-frame only. D and trimming come from the DNA, and the V and J calls and clone size come from that table. The sample includes under 300,000 clones, 70% to 85% seen only once; the top ten take 4.9%. The sequence was obtained from a woman older than 75 with active or convalescent COVID-19. The gene calls are TRBV6-1 and TRBJ1-1; D uncertain. Sequenced sample: peripheral blood. DNA for the CDR3: TGTGCCAGCAGTGAAGCGATCGGGGACACTGAAGCTTTCTTT. Translated, it gives CASSEAIGDTEAFF.